This TCR beta chain originates from a study of spatial heterogeneity in lung cancer. Study overall: On average, each unique TCR and UMI combination appeared more than ten times in raw reads. Study outcomes and limitations: Ubiquitous expanded tumor TCRs appeared in blood more at resection than follow-up.

This clonotype was observed a few times. Its cognate antigen is unknown. Germline lookup yields CDR1 MNHEY and CDR2 SVGAGI. This CDR3 is built from 16 residues. The ends were cut back, 0 bases at V and 0 bases at J, with 10 bases in the middle. Each molecule of TCR cDNA was tagged with one unique molecular identifier. TCRdb reanalysed the 5' RACE reads using MiXCR and keeps one entry per CDR3 protein. The sample shows 30,000 to 40,000 distinct CDR3 sequences, 5.2% of them seen only once. Time point indicated: sample taken at primary tumor resection. No cell sorting; template was whole RNA from tumor, lung tissue or PBMC.

The TCR originated in a female donor with early-stage non-small cell lung cancer. The material was PBMCs, obtained at surgery. V is TRBV6-5 and J is TRBJ2-3; weak D call: TRBD2 (7 bases). The CDR3 reads CASSYSAGASTDTQYF. The CDR3 DNA sequence: TGTGCCAGCAGTTACTCGGCGGGGGCTAGCACAGATACGCAGTATTTT.